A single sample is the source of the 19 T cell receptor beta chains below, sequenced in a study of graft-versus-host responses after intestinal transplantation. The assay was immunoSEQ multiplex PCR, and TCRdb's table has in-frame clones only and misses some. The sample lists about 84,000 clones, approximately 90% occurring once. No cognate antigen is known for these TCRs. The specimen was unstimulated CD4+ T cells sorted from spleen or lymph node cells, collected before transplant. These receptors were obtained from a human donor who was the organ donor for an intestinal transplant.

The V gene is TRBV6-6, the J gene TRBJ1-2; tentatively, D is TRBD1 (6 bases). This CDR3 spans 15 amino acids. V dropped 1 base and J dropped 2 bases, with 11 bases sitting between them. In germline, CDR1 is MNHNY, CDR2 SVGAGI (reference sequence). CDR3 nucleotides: TGTGCCAGCAGTTACTTCCCAGGACAGAACTATGGCTACACCTTC. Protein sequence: CASSYFPGQNYGYTF.

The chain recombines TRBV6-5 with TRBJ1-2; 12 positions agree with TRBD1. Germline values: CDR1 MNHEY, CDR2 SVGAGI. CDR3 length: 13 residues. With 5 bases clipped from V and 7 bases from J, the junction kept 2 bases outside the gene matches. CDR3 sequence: CASSPGQGAGYTF. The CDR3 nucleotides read TGTGCCAGCAGTCCGGGACAGGGGGCTGGCTACACCTTC.

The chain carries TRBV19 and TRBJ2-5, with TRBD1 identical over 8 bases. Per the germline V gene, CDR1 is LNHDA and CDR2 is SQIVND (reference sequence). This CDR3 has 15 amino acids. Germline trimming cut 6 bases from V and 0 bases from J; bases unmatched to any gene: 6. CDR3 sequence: CASRPGQADQETQYF. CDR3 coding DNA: TGTGCCAGTAGGCCGGGACAGGCTGACCAAGAGACCCAGTACTTC.

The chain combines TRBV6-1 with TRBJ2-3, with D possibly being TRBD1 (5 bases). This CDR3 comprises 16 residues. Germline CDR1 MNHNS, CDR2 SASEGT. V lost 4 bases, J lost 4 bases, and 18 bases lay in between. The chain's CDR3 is CASSVQGPRKPDTQYF. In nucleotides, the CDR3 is TGTGCCAGCAGTGTGCAGGGTCCAAGAAAACCAGATACGCAGTATTTT.

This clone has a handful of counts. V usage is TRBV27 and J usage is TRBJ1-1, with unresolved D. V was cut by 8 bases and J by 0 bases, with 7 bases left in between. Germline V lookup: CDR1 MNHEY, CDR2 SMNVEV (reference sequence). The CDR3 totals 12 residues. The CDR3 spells CASSFLNTEAFF. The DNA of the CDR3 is TGTGCCAGCTCCTTTCTGAACACTGAAGCTTTCTTT.

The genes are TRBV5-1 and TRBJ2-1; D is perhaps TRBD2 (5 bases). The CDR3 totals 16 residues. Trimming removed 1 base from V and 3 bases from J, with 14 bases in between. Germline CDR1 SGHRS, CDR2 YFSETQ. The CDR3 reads CASSLSLAAIYNEQFF. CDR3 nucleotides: TGCGCCAGCAGCTTGAGCCTAGCCGCGATCTACAATGAGCAGTTCTTC.

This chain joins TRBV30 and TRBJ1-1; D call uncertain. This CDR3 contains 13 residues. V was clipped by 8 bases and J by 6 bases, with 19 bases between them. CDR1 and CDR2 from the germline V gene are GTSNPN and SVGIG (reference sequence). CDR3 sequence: CAVEAVALAEAFF. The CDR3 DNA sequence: TGTGCCGTCGAGGCGGTGGCACTGGCTGAAGCTTTCTTT.

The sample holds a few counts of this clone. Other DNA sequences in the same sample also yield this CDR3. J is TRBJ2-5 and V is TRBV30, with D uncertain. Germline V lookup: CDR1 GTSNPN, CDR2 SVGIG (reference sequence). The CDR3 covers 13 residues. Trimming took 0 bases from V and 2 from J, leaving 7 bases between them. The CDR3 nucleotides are TGTGCCTGGAGTGTGCTAATTCAAGAGACCCAGTACTTC. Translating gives CAWSVLIQETQYF.

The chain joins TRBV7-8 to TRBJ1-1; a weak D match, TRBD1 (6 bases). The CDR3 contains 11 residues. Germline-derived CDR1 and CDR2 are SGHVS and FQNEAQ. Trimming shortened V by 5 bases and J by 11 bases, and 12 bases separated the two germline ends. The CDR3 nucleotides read TGTGCCAGCAGCGCACAGGGTGGCGCTTTCTTT. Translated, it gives CASSAQGGAFF. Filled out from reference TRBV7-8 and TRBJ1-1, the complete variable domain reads GAGVSQSPRYKVAKRGQDVALRCDPISGHVSLFWYQQALGQGPEFLTYFQNEAQLDKSGLPSDRFFAERPEGSVSTLKIQRTQQEDSAVYLCASSAQGGAFFGQGTRLTVV.

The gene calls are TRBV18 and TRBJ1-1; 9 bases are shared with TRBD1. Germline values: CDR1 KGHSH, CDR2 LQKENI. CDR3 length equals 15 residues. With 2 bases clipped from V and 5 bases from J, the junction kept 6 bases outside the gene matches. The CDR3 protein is CASSPGTGRPTEAFF. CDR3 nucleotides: TGTGCCAGCTCACCAGGGACAGGGAGACCAACTGAAGCTTTCTTT.

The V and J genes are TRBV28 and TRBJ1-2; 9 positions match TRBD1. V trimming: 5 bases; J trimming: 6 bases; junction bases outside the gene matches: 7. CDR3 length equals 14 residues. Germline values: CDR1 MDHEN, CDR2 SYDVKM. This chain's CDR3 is CASSKVDRGNGYTF. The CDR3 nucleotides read TGTGCCAGCAGTAAAGTCGACAGGGGGAATGGCTACACCTTC.

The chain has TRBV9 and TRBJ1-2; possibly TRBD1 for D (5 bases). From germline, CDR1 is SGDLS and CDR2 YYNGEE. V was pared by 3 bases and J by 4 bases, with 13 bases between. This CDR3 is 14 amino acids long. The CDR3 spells CASSGNDRLYGYTF. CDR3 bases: TGTGCCAGCAGCGGCAATGACAGACTCTATGGCTACACCTTC.

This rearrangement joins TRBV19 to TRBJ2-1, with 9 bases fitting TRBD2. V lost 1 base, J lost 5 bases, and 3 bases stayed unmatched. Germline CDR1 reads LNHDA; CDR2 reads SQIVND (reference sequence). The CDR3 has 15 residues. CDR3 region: CASSIVGTSHNEQFF. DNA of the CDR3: TGTGCCAGTAGTATAGTGGGGACTAGCCACAATGAGCAGTTCTTC.

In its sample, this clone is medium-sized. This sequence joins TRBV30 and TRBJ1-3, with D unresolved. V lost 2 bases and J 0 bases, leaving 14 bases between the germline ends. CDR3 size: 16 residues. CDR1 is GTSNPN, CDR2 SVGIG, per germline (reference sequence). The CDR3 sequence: CAWSTSFFLSGNTIYF. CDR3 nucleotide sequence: TGTGCCTGGAGTACAAGTTTTTTCCTCTCTGGAAACACCATATATTTT.

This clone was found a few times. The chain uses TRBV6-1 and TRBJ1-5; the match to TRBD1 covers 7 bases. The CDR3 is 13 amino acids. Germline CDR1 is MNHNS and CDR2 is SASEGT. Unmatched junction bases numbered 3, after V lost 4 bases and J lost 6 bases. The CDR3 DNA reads TGTGCCAGCAGTGGGACAGGACTTCAGCCCCAGCATTTT. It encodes CASSGTGLQPQHF.

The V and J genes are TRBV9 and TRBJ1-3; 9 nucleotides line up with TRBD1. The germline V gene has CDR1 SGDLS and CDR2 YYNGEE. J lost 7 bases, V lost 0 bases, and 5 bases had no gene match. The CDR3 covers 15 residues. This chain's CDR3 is CASSVEGQGGNTIYF. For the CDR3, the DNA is TGTGCCAGCAGCGTAGAGGGACAGGGTGGGAACACCATATATTTT.

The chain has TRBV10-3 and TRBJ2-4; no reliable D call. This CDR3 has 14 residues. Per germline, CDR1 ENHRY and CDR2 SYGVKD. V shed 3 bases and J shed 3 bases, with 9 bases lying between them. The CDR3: CAISDFSGKNIQYF. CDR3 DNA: TGTGCCATCAGTGACTTCTCCGGCAAAAACATTCAGTACTTC.

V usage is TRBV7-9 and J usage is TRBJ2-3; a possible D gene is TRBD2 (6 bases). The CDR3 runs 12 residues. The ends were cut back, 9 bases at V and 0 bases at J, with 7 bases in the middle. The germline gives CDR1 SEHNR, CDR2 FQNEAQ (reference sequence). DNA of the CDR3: TGTGCCAGGGCGGGGAGCACAGATACGCAGTATTTT. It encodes CARAGSTDTQYF.

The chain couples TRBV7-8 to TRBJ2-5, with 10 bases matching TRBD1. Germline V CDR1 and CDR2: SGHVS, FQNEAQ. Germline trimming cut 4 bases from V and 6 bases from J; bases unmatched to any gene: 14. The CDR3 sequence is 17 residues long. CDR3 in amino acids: CASSSIPGTGAAQTQYF. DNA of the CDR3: TGTGCCAGCAGCTCCATCCCCGGGACAGGGGCAGCCCAGACCCAGTACTTC.